The 2 T cell receptor beta chains below were found in one sample sequenced in a study of blood T cell repertoires in COVID-19. TCRdb's table, derived via immunoSEQ multiplex PCR, lists solely in-frame clones and lacks some. Of about 130,000 clones in the sample, over 80% were seen once. Sequencing was performed on peripheral blood. These receptors were taken from a man aged 35 to 55 with active or convalescent COVID-19.

This chain uses TRBV3-1 (or the pseudogene TRBV3-2) with TRBJ1-1; D perhaps matches TRBD1 (5 bases). CDR3 size: 13 residues. Germline CDR1 and CDR2: LGHDT and YNNKEL (reference sequence). Between the trimmed V and J ends, which lost 2 bases and 11 bases, there was a span of 15 bases. CDR3 loop: CASSQYSRVLAFF. DNA of the CDR3: TGTGCCAGCAGCCAATATAGCAGGGTCTTGGCTTTCTTT.

This clone was picked up one time. The chain couples TRBV18 to TRBJ2-1; TRBD1 agrees at 8 bases. This CDR3 region has 16 residues. CDR1 and CDR2 from the germline V gene are KGHSH and LQKENI. V gave up 3 bases and J gave up 9 bases; unmatched junction bases: 13. For the CDR3, the DNA is TGTGCCAGCTCACCGCCGGACAGGGTAGGACGGGGTGAGCAGTTCTTC. Protein product: CASSPPDRVGRGEQFF.